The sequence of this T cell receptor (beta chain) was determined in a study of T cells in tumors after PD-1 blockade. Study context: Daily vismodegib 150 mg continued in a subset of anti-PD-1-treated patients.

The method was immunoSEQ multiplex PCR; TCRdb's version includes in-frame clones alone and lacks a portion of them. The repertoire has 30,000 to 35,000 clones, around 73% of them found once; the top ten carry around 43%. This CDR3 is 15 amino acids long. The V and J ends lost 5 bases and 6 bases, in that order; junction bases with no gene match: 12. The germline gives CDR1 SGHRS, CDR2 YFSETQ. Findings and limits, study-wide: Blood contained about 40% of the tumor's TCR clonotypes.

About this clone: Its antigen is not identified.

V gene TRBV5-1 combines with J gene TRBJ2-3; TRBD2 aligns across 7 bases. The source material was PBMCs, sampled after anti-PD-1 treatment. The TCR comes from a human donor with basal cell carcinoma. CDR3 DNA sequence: TGCGCCAGCAGTACGTTTGGCGGGAGAGGGGATACGCAGTATTTT. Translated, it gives CASSTFGGRGDTQYF.